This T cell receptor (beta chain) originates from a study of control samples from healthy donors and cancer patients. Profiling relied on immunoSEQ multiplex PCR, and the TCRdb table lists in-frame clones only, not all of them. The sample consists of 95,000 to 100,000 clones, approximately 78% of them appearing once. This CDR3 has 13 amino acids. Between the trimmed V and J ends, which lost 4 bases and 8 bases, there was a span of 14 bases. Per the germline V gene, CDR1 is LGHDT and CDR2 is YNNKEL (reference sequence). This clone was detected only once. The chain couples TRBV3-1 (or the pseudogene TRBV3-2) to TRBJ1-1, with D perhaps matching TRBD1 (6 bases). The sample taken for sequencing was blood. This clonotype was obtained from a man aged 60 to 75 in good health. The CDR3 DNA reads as TGTGCCAGCAGCCCACCCCTAGGGGGGGAAGCTTTCTTT. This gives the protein CASSPPLGGEAFF.